The 25 T cell receptor beta chains below were found in one sample sequenced in a study of T cells in Graves' hyperthyroidism and ophthalmopathy. Amplification yielded TCR beta CDR3 regions, with RNA transcripts as the source. TCR CDR3 regions were first amplified by RT-PCR with HTBI primers. TCRdb re-called the multiplex PCR reads through MiXCR, storing one row per CDR3 protein. The table has around 600,000 distinct CDR3 sequences, 14% seen once; the top ten hold around 7%. Sequencing input: blood. The receptors here all came from a woman between 18 and 29 years old with Graves' ophthalmopathy.

The sample holds many counts of this clonotype. The chain carries TRBV29-1 and TRBJ1-4; D not resolved. Between the trimmed V and J ends, which lost 7 bases and 3 bases, there was a span of 12 bases. The germline V gene has CDR1 SQVTM and CDR2 ANQGSEA. There are 13 residues in the CDR3. This CDR3 reads CSASERANEKLFF. For the CDR3, the DNA is TGCAGCGCCTCCGAACGAGCTAATGAAAAACTGTTTTTT. Using reference TRBV29-1 and TRBJ1-4 for the parts outside the CDR3, the full variable domain is SAVISQKPSRDICQRGTSLTIQCQVDSQVTMMFWYRQQPGQSLTLIATANQGSEATYESGFVIDKFPISRPNLTFSTLTVSNMSPEDSSIYLCSASERANEKLFFGSGTQLSVL.

This clonotype came up many times. The V and J genes are TRBV7-6 and TRBJ1-1, with D tentatively TRBD1 (6 bases). Trimming left V 7 bases short and J 0 bases short, with 15 bases between. Per the germline V gene, CDR1 is SGHVS and CDR2 is FNYEAQ. CDR3 size: 15 residues. CDR3 amino acids: CASTPSRGLNTEAFF. DNA for the CDR3: TGTGCCAGCACCCCCTCCCGGGGGCTGAACACTGAAGCTTTCTTT.

This clonotype was counted many times. The chain couples TRBV6-5 to TRBJ2-1, with 7 bases matching TRBD2. CDR1 MNHEY and CDR2 SVGAGI come from the germline V gene. The CDR3 has 16 residues. Trimming took 0 bases from V and 7 from J; bases not matched to a gene: 9. The CDR3 sequence: CASSYSRTRVWNEQFF. The CDR3 nucleotides read TGTGCCAGCAGTTACTCCCGGACTAGAGTATGGAATGAGCAGTTCTTC.

The chain employs TRBV7-3 and TRBJ2-1; 8 nucleotides line up with TRBD2. From germline, CDR1 is SGHTA and CDR2 FQGTGA. Trimming cost V 0 bases and J 9 bases; bases outside gene matches: 7. CDR3 size: 15 residues. CDR3 sequence: CASSLTGGRQGEQFF. The CDR3 nucleotides are TGTGCCAGCAGCTTAACTGGCGGGAGGCAGGGTGAGCAGTTCTTC.

The sample holds many counts of this clonotype. The rearrangement links TRBV7-9 to TRBJ2-1; 9 bases are shared with TRBD2. Germline CDR1 is SEHNR and CDR2 is FQNEAQ (reference sequence). J gave up 9 bases and V 4 bases, and 16 bases lay outside the gene matches. This CDR3 is 17 amino acids long. The CDR3 protein is CASSYGQLVSGRSEQFF. The CDR3, as DNA: TGTGCCAGCAGCTATGGACAGTTGGTTAGCGGGAGATCTGAGCAGTTCTTC.

The CDR3 sequence: CASSPRRTSEKLFF. The CDR3 DNA follows: TGTGCCAGCAGCCCCAGGAGGACGAGTGAAAAACTGTTTTTT. The genes are TRBV9 and TRBJ1-4; no firm D call. V lost 4 bases and J lost 7, with 14 bases in between. This CDR3 spans 14 amino acids. The V gene's germline CDR1 is SGDLS and CDR2 YYNGEE. The variable domain in full, with the rest retrieved from reference TRBV9 and TRBJ1-4, is DSGVTQTPKHLITATGQRVTLRCSPRSGDLSVYWYQQSLDQGLQFLIQYYNGEERAKGNILERFSAQQFPDLHSELNLSSLELGDSALYFCASSPRRTSEKLFFGSGTQLSVL.

Only a few counts were recorded for this clonotype. This sequence may be a read error, since a much larger clone differs from it by one base. The chain is built from TRBV10-3 and TRBJ1-1; D possibly corresponds to TRBD1 (5 bases). The V gene lost 4 bases and the J gene lost 5 bases, with 14 bases spanning the gap. There are 14 residues in the CDR3. Germline V gives CDR1 ENHRY, CDR2 SYGVKD. This CDR3 is CAISGAEHRTEAFF. In DNA form, the CDR3 reads TGTGCCATCAGTGGGGCGGAGCACAGGACTGAAGCTTTCTTT.

This chain joins TRBV4-3 and TRBJ2-3, with 8 bases that match TRBD1. The V gene end was trimmed by 3 bases and the J gene end by 2 bases; junction bases not matched to a gene: 7. CDR3 size: 16 residues. Germline CDR1 and CDR2: LGHNA and YSLEER. This CDR3 is CASSHEPGQVTDTQYF. The CDR3 nucleotides are TGCGCCAGCAGCCATGAACCGGGACAGGTCACAGATACGCAGTATTTT.

This clonotype has a single count. The J gene is TRBJ2-7, the V gene TRBV11-2; 10 nucleotides align to TRBD1. J lost 4 bases, V lost 5 bases, and 11 bases had no gene match. CDR3 length: 16 residues. Germline loops: CDR1 SGHAT, CDR2 FQNNGV. CDR3 in amino acids: CASSHNRDRGRYEQYF. CDR3 nucleotides: TGTGCCAGCAGCCACAACCGGGACAGGGGAAGATACGAGCAGTACTTC.

This clonotype has only one observation. The chain joins TRBV29-1 to TRBJ1-4; 9 bases are a match to TRBD1. The length of the CDR3 is 13 residues. The V gene's germline CDR1 is SQVTM and CDR2 ANQGSEA. The junction had 8 bases not matched to a gene; V was cut back by 7 bases and J by 8 bases. In nucleotides, the CDR3 is TGCAGCGCTCGACAGGGGGGGAGGGAAAAACTGTTTTTT. This sequence encodes CSARQGGREKLFF.

The chain combines TRBV20-1 with TRBJ1-2; TRBD1 matches 8 bases. This CDR3 spans 13 amino acids. CDR1 and CDR2 from the germline V gene are DFQATT and SNEGSKA (reference sequence). The V and J ends lost 6 bases and 4 bases, in that order; junction bases with no gene match: 7. CDR3 sequence: CSATDRAGYGYTF. The CDR3 nucleotides read TGCAGTGCAACGGACAGGGCGGGCTATGGCTACACCTTC.

This clonotype has a handful of counts. The chain carries TRBV4-2 and TRBJ2-7; D is perhaps TRBD2 (6 bases). Trimming cost V 3 bases and J 4 bases, with 16 bases left between them. Germline values: CDR1 LGHNA, CDR2 YNFKEQ. CDR3 length equals 15 residues. The CDR3 DNA follows: TGTGCCAGCAGCCAGATTTATAGCGGAAATTACGAGCAGTACTTC. As protein: CASSQIYSGNYEQYF.

This clonotype occurred many times. The chain is built from TRBV2 and TRBJ2-7; D is undetermined. V lost 2 bases, J lost 12 bases, and 17 bases lay in between. The CDR3 has 13 residues. Germline assignment: CDR1 SNHLY and CDR2 FYNNEI. CDR3 sequence (DNA): TGTGCCAGCAGTGAAATCAATCTGGAGAGGCTGTACTTC. Protein: CASSEINLERLYF.

This clonotype was detected many times. The chain couples TRBV29-1 to TRBJ2-7, with TRBD2 identical over 7 bases. The germline V gene has CDR1 SQVTM and CDR2 ANQGSEA. V gave up 0 bases and J gave up 3 bases; unmatched junction bases: 8. CDR3 length equals 15 residues. The CDR3 loop reads CSVEDTAGNLYEQYF. The CDR3 coding sequence is TGCAGCGTTGAAGATACAGCGGGGAACCTCTACGAGCAGTACTTC.

About this clonotype itself: One end of the junction is discordant with germline, which a read error may explain. V usage is TRBV20-1 and J usage is TRBJ2-2, with a possible D match to TRBD1 (5 bases). CDR3 size: 16 residues. Germline loops: CDR1 DFQATT, CDR2 SNEGSKA (reference sequence). The CDR3 DNA reads as TGCAGTGCTAGGGATATAGGGGCGTCGAACACCGAGGAGCTGTTTTTT. Protein: CSARDIGASNTEELFF.

Only a few counts were recorded for this clonotype. The chain joins TRBV6-1 to TRBJ2-3; weak D call: TRBD2 (5 bases). The germline gives CDR1 MNHNS, CDR2 SASEGT. The CDR3 contains 14 residues. V lost 0 bases to trimming and J lost 4 bases, with 8 bases between them. The CDR3 sequence: CASSEAGRPDTQYF. CDR3 nucleotide sequence: TGTGCCAGCAGTGAAGCGGGGAGACCAGATACGCAGTATTTT.

This clonotype was recorded many times. This chain connects TRBV28 to TRBJ2-1, with 11 bases matching TRBD2. Germline V CDR1 and CDR2: MDHEN, SYDVKM. The CDR3 contains 15 residues. The trim removed 6 bases at V and 9 bases at J, leaving 10 bases unmatched. The CDR3: CASSPPRTSGLEQFF. CDR3 DNA sequence: TGTGCCAGCAGCCCACCTCGGACTAGCGGGCTTGAGCAGTTCTTC.

In this sample, this clonotype turned up many times. The rearrangement joins TRBV5-5 to TRBJ1-5, with a weak D call TRBD1 (5 bases). The length of the CDR3 is 16 residues. The germline V gene has CDR1 SGHKS and CDR2 YYEKEE (reference sequence). Deletions cut 1 base from V and 1 base from J, with 12 bases between. This chain's CDR3 is CASSLSGAGSNQPQHF. The CDR3 DNA is TGTGCCAGCAGCTTGAGTGGGGCAGGGAGCAATCAGCCCCAGCATTTT.

The table lists this clonotype with many counts. This chain connects TRBV12-3 or TRBV12-4 to TRBJ2-1; 13 bases are a match to TRBD2. The trim removed 5 bases at V and 9 bases at J, leaving 4 bases unmatched. CDR3 length: 14 amino acids. As DNA, the CDR3 is TGTGCCAGCAGTGGGACTAGCGGGAATCGTGAGCAGTTCTTC. The encoded protein is CASSGTSGNREQFF.

To note about this clonotype: This may stem from a read error, because a much larger clone lies one nucleotide away. The chain links TRBV7-2 to TRBJ1-4; D possibly corresponds to TRBD1 (6 bases). Germline-derived CDR1 and CDR2 are SGHTA and FQGNSA. V shed 2 bases and J shed 12 bases, with 16 bases lying between them. The CDR3 extends over 14 amino acids. CDR3 sequence (DNA): TGTGCCAGCAGCTTATTAGGGGGACGGAAAGAACTGTTTTTT. This sequence encodes CASSLLGGRKELFF.

The chain has TRBV12-3 or TRBV12-4 and TRBJ1-3; a weak D match, TRBD1 (5 bases). V lost 6 bases and J lost 9, with 12 bases in between. CDR3 size: 12 residues. This CDR3 reads CASSQQEGTIYF. The CDR3 nucleotides read TGTGCCAGCAGCCAACAGGAAGGCACCATATATTTT.

Notes on this clonotype: The junction does not match germline at one end; this may be a read error. This chain uses TRBV11-1 with TRBJ1-3; 7 nucleotides line up with TRBD1. The CDR3 length is 18 residues. Germline CDR1 and CDR2: SGHAT and FQDESV (reference sequence). CDR3: CASSHFSGTAGSGNTIYF. The DNA for the CDR3 is TGCGCCAGCAGCCACTTCTCCGGGACAGCAGGCTCTGGAAACACCATATATTTT.

This clonotype was recorded many times. This chain links TRBV7-3 with TRBJ2-1; 12 nucleotides agree with TRBD2. Trimming cost V 2 bases and J 8 bases; bases outside gene matches: 13. The CDR3 is made up of 18 amino acids. The germline CDR1 and CDR2 sequences are SGHTA and FQGTGA. The CDR3 is CASSLSLAGGPSPDEQFF. The CDR3 DNA sequence: TGTGCCAGCAGCTTATCCCTAGCGGGAGGGCCCTCGCCCGATGAGCAGTTCTTC.

The chain has TRBV19 and TRBJ2-7; D gene ambiguous. The germline V gene has CDR1 LNHDA and CDR2 SQIVND (reference sequence). V was shortened by 4 bases and J by 2 bases, with 12 bases between the two germline ends. The CDR3 spans 14 residues. The CDR3: CASSTIPGPYEQYF. CDR3 nucleotides: TGTGCCAGTAGTACGATCCCGGGCCCCTACGAGCAGTACTTC.

V and J are TRBV10-1 and TRBJ1-1; 7 bases are shared with TRBD1. J gave up 5 bases and V 6 bases, and 15 bases lay outside the gene matches. CDR1 is WNHNN, CDR2 SYGVQD, per germline (reference sequence). There are 16 residues in the CDR3. This CDR3 is CASRVGGATQVTEAFF. The CDR3 nucleotides are TGCGCCAGCAGGGTAGGGGGCGCCACTCAGGTTACTGAAGCTTTCTTT.